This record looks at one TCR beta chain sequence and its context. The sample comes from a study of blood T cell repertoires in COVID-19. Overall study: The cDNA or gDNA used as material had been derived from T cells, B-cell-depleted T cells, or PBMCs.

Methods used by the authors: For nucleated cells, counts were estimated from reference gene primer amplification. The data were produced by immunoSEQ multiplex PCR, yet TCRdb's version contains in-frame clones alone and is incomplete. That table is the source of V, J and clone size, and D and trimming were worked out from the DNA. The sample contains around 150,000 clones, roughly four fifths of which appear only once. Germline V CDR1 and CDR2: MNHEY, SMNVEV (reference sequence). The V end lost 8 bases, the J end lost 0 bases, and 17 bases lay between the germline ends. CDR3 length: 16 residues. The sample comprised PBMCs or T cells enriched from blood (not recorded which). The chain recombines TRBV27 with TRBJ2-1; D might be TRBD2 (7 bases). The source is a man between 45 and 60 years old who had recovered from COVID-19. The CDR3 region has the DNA TGTGCCAGCGACCCGGGGGGACACAGCTCCTACAATGAGCAGTTCTTC. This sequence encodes CASDPGGHSSYNEQFF.